This T cell receptor beta chain was retrieved from a study of T cells in Graves' hyperthyroidism and ophthalmopathy. The study's findings and limits: Median prediction lead before ophthalmopathy onset was about 6.5 months with the model. Most thyroid clonotypes expanded above 0.001 were also detected in blood.

V was clipped by 4 bases and J by 6 bases; unmatched bases: 8. The CDR3 runs to 16 residues. Germline values: CDR1 LGHDT, CDR2 YNNKEL (reference sequence). About this clonotype itself: Its antigen is currently unknown.

RNA transcripts gave rise to amplified TCR beta CDR3 regions. The primer set for the first-round RT-PCR of the TCR CDR3 was HTBI. TCRdb passed the multiplex PCR reads through MiXCR, listing each CDR3 protein once. This table has roughly 150,000 distinct CDR3 sequences, 9.4% appearing once. The V call is TRBV3-1, the J call TRBJ2-1; TRBD1 matches 11 bases. This receptor was obtained from a woman aged 18-30 years with Graves' hyperthyroidism that later progressed to Graves' ophthalmopathy. The sequenced sample consisted of blood. The CDR3 coding sequence is TGTGCCAGCAGCCCATCCGGGACAGGGGGGAGCAATGAGCAGTTCTTC. Protein: CASSPSGTGGSNEQFF.